These T cell receptor beta chains were read from a single sample in a study of blood T cell repertoires in COVID-19. The repertoire was sequenced with immunoSEQ multiplex PCR; TCRdb's copy has only in-frame clones and lacks some. The table has fewer than 250,000 clones, roughly 80% seen once; the top ten hold roughly a tenth. Sequenced sample: peripheral blood. These receptors originate from a woman of 80 years or more with COVID-19, enrolled during active disease. The CDR3 runs from the conserved cysteine through the conserved F or W. A D gene is named only where the DNA matches it firmly. Only part of the rows carry a size: once, few, many, or a class if the clone is expanded.

- TRBJ2-7 TRBD1 TRBV28 TGTGCCAGCTGCCTCCCGACAGGGTATACCCTATGGTTC CASCLPTGYTLWF
- TRBJ1-1 - TRBV12-3/TRBV12-4 TGTGCCAGCAGTTTTGGCAGTAACACTGAAGCTTTCTTT CASSFGSNTEAFF
- TRBJ1-5 TRBD1 TRBV19 TGTGCCAGTAGTCCCGGACAGGCTAGTCAGCCCCAGCATTTT CASSPGQASQPQHF
- TRBJ2-7 TRBD1 TRBV18 TGTGCCAGCTCACCAAAGCCCGGACAGGGGGTGACCCTCCTGCAGTACTTC CASSPKPGQGVTLLQYF
- TRBJ2-2 - TRBV19 TGTGCCAGTAATATCATAGCCGGGGAGCTGTTTTTT CASNIIAGELFF
- TRBJ2-1 - TRBV18 TGTGCCAGCTCACCTCCTGGTGGCGGTGATTCTTACAGGGAGCAGTTCTTC CASSPPGGGDSYREQFF
- TRBJ2-5 TRBD2 TRBV5-6 TGTGCCAGCAGCTCGGGGGGGGGCCGGGAGACCCAGTACTTC CASSSGGGRETQYF
- TRBJ2-2 - TRBV3-1/TRBV3-2 TGTGCCAGCAACCAAGCTACACCTCGGGGTACCGGGGAGCTGTTTTTT CASNQATPRGTGELFF
- TRBJ1-5 TRBD1 TRBV6-2/TRBV6-3 TGTGCCAGCAGCTCTAGACAGGGGGCCTATCAGCCCCAGCATTTT CASSSRQGAYQPQHF
- TRBJ2-3 TRBD2 TRBV27 TGTGCCAGCAGTTTATCTAGCGGGGGGCCTCTCAGCACAGATACGCAGTATTTT CASSLSSGGPLSTDTQYF
- TRBJ1-5 - TRBV2 TGTGCCAGCAGTGGGCCGGGATTCAATCAGCCCCAGCATTTT CASSGPGFNQPQHF
- TRBJ2-5 TRBD2 TRBV5-1 TGCGCCAGCAGTTTACGACTAGCGGGGGGTTCTGGAGAGACCCAGTACTTC CASSLRLAGGSGETQYF
few TRBJ1-1 TRBD1 TRBV3-1/TRBV3-2 TGTGCCAGCAGCCGAGGACAGGGGGAGGCTGAAGCTTTCTTT CASSRGQGEAEAFF
- TRBJ2-3 TRBD2 TRBV7-8 TGTGCCAGCAGCGACCGACTAGCGACAGATACGCAGTATTTT CASSDRLATDTQYF
- TRBJ1-3 - TRBV29-1 TGCAGCGCTGCTGTTCGGGGGGCAAATGGAAACACCATATATTTT CSAAVRGANGNTIYF
- TRBJ2-2 - TRBV3-1/TRBV3-2 TGTGCCAGCAGCCAAAGGGGGGGCGGGGAGCTGTTTTTT CASSQRGGGELFF